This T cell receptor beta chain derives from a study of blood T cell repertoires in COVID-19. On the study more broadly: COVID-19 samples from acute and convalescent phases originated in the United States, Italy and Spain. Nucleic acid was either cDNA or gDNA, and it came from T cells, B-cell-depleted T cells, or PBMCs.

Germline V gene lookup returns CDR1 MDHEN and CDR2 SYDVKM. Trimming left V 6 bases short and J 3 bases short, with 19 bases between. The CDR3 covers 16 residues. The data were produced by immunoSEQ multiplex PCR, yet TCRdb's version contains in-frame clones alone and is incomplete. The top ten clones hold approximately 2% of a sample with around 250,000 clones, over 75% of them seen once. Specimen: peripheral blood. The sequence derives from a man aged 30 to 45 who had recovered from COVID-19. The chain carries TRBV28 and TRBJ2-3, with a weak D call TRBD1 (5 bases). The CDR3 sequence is CASSPTRDVRTDTQYF. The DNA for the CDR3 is TGTGCCAGCAGCCCCACCAGGGATGTCAGAACAGATACGCAGTATTTT.